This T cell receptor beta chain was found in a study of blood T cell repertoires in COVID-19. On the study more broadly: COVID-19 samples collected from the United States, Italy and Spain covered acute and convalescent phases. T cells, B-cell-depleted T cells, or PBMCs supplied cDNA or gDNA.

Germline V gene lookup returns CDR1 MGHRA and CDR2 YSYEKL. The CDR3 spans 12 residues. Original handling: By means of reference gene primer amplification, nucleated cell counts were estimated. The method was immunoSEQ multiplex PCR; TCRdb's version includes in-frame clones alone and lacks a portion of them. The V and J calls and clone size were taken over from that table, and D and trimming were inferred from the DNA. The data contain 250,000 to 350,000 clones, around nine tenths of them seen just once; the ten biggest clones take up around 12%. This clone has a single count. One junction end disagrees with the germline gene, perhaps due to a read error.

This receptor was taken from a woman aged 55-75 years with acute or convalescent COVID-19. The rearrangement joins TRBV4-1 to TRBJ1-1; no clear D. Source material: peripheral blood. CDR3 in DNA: TGCGCCAGCAGCCAAGAAAGGAGTCTTCAATATTTT. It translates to CASSQERSLQYF.